The 14 T cell receptor beta chains given below trace back to one sample, sequenced in a study of cytomegalovirus exposure and HLA in healthy donors. Primers: 60 Vbeta forward and 13 Jbeta reverse. Clones were sequenced by immunoSEQ multiplex PCR, and TCRdb holds only the in-frame ones, with some missing. The sample carries some 100,000 clones, approximately 68% recorded once. The specimen sequenced was PBMCs. These TCRs come from a woman under 30 in good health and CMV-seropositive.

The CDR3 DNA follows: TGTGCCAGCAGTGAAAGGACAGCTGGAAACACCATATATTTT. Encoded protein: CASSERTAGNTIYF. The chain recombines TRBV2 with TRBJ1-3; tentatively, D is TRBD1 (6 bases). With 2 bases removed from V and 2 bases from J, the gap between germline ends came to 7 bases. This CDR3 is built from 14 residues. The germline gives CDR1 SNHLY, CDR2 FYNNEI.

Here the CDR3 DNA reads TGTGCCAGCAGCTTAATGGGCGCCCGGGAGACCCAGTACTTC. Protein sequence: CASSLMGARETQYF. This chain connects TRBV7-2 to TRBJ2-5; D call uncertain. V was pared by 2 bases and J by 5 bases, with 12 bases between. CDR3 length: 14 residues. Germline V lookup: CDR1 SGHTA, CDR2 FQGNSA.

The chain couples TRBV4-3 to TRBJ2-5, with D uncertain. The germline CDR1 and CDR2 sequences are LGHNA and YSLEER. The CDR3 runs 13 residues. V was cut by 1 base and J by 2 bases, with 5 bases left in between. DNA for the CDR3: TGCGCCAGCAGCCAAGCTTTACAAGAGACCCAGTACTTC. Translated, it gives CASSQALQETQYF.

In its sample, this clone was seen a few times. The CDR3 DNA sequence: TGTGCCAGCAGTCTGTTCGGGACTTCAAATGAAAAACTGTTTTTT. Residues: CASSLFGTSNEKLFF. This rearrangement joins TRBV6-5 to TRBJ1-4; maybe TRBD1 (5 bases). The ends were cut back, 5 bases at V and 5 bases at J, with 15 bases in the middle. Germline CDR1 and CDR2: MNHEY and SVGAGI. This CDR3 comprises 15 residues.

The sample holds one count of this clone. V is TRBV2 and J is TRBJ2-1, with a tentative D call TRBD2 (5 bases). Per germline, CDR1 SNHLY and CDR2 FYNNEI. With 8 bases removed from V and 0 bases from J, the gap between germline ends came to 17 bases. The CDR3 totals 16 residues. This chain's CDR3 is CASRTKALDSYNEQFF. The DNA for the CDR3 is TGTGCCAGCCGAACCAAAGCACTAGACTCCTACAATGAGCAGTTCTTC.

This clone has more than one count but fewer than ten. The V gene is TRBV5-1, the J gene TRBJ1-1; 9 bases line up with TRBD1. The germline V gene has CDR1 SGHRS and CDR2 YFSETQ. CDR3 length: 15 amino acids. The V gene end was trimmed by 4 bases and the J gene end by 5 bases; junction bases not matched to a gene: 9. The CDR3 loop is CASSAGTGQGTEAFF. In DNA, the CDR3 is TGCGCCAGCAGCGCCGGGACAGGGCAGGGGACTGAAGCTTTCTTT.

CDR3 nucleotides: TGTGCCAGCAGACCCGGGGGACAGACTAATGAGCAGTTCTTC. The encoded protein is CASRPGGQTNEQFF. The V call is TRBV28, the J call TRBJ2-1, with a weak D call TRBD1 (7 bases). CDR1 and CDR2 from the germline V gene are MDHEN and SYDVKM. The ends were cut back, 6 bases at V and 7 bases at J, with 16 bases in the middle. CDR3 length equals 14 residues.

The V and J genes are TRBV2 and TRBJ2-1; TRBD2 aligns across 7 bases. V gave up 10 bases and J gave up 3 bases; unmatched junction bases: 9. Germline assignment: CDR1 SNHLY and CDR2 FYNNEI. This CDR3 has 14 amino acids. The CDR3 protein is CATTLAAHYNEQFF. For the CDR3, the DNA is TGTGCCACTACTCTAGCGGCCCACTACAATGAGCAGTTCTTC.

V and J are TRBV6-5 and TRBJ2-3; TRBD2 might be the D (6 bases). V lost 3 bases and J lost 7, with 11 bases in between. The CDR3 extends over 13 amino acids. In germline, CDR1 is MNHEY, CDR2 SVGAGI. The CDR3 is CASSYKEGYTQYF. For the CDR3, the DNA is TGTGCCAGCAGTTATAAGGAGGGTTATACGCAGTATTTT.

The V gene is TRBV15, the J gene TRBJ1-5; no clear D. The CDR3 extends over 16 amino acids. V was shortened by 0 bases and J by 0 bases, with 9 bases between the two germline ends. Germline V gives CDR1 LNHNV, CDR2 YYDKDF (reference sequence). As DNA, the CDR3 is TGTGCCACCAGCAGAGATCCCAGGAATAGCAATCAGCCCCAGCATTTT. Amino acids: CATSRDPRNSNQPQHF.

V is TRBV7-2 and J is TRBJ2-7, with TRBD1 identical over 7 bases. The CDR3 runs 14 residues. V was clipped by 1 base and J by 2 bases; unmatched bases: 2. Germline V gene lookup returns CDR1 SGHTA and CDR2 FQGNSA. The DNA of the CDR3 is TGTGCCAGCAGCTTAGTACAGGGGACCTACGAGCAGTACTTC. This encodes CASSLVQGTYEQYF.

The V and J genes are TRBV4-1 and TRBJ2-7; TRBD1 matches at 7 bases. J was trimmed by 2 bases and V by 0 bases; bases with no gene match: 4. The V gene's germline CDR1 is MGHRA and CDR2 YSYEKL. The CDR3 has 15 residues. This CDR3 reads CASSQENRGAYEQYF. CDR3 DNA: TGCGCCAGCAGCCAAGAGAACAGGGGTGCCTACGAGCAGTACTTC.

The J gene is TRBJ2-5, the V gene TRBV5-4, with a possible D match to TRBD2 (5 bases). Germline values: CDR1 SGHNT, CDR2 YYREEE (reference sequence). The CDR3 sequence is 12 residues long. V was cut by 9 bases and J by 3 bases, with 12 bases left in between. The CDR3 spells CATNGLEETQYF. DNA for the CDR3: TGTGCCACCAACGGACTGGAAGAGACCCAGTACTTC.

The rearrangement links TRBV4-1 to TRBJ1-4, with D perhaps TRBD1 (6 bases). Germline CDR1 reads MGHRA; CDR2 reads YSYEKL. The CDR3 has 15 residues. V shed 4 bases and J shed 6 bases, with 15 bases lying between them. CDR3 DNA: TGCGCCAGCAGCCCCCCGGTAGGGGGGGATGAAAAACTGTTTTTT. This codes for CASSPPVGGDEKLFF.